The 25 T cell receptor beta chains reported below all come from one sample, sequenced in a study of cytomegalovirus exposure and HLA in healthy donors. With 60 Vbeta and 13 Jbeta primers, the PCR was carried out. Generated by immunoSEQ multiplex PCR, the TCRdb table keeps only in-frame clones and is missing some. The sample includes around 140,000 clones, around 83% seen only once; the top ten take about 8.1%. The sample comprised PBMCs. The receptor source for this set is a woman between 45 and 60 years old in good health and CMV-seropositive.

This clone was counted once. The CDR3 bases are TGCGCCAGCGCTTCCGGGACTCGATACAATGAGCAGTTCTTC. It is translated as CASASGTRYNEQFF. The chain joins TRBV10-2 to TRBJ2-1; TRBD2 is a possible D gene (6 bases). This CDR3 comprises 14 residues. The V end lost 8 bases, the J end lost 4 bases, and 15 bases lay between the germline ends. The germline gives CDR1 WSHSY, CDR2 SAAADI.

The chain employs TRBV5-1 and TRBJ1-5; D gene ambiguous. The CDR3 is made up of 14 amino acids. V lost 2 bases, J lost 2 bases, and 8 bases lay in between. The germline V gene has CDR1 SGHRS and CDR2 YFSETQ. This CDR3 reads CASSFSGGNQPQHF. The CDR3 region has the DNA TGCGCCAGCAGCTTCTCCGGGGGCAATCAGCCCCAGCATTTT.

The chain employs TRBV28 and TRBJ1-5; D might be TRBD1 (6 bases). Germline values: CDR1 MDHEN, CDR2 SYDVKM. The CDR3 has 15 residues. Deletions cut 1 base from V and 2 bases from J, with 9 bases between. The CDR3 DNA is TGTGCCAGCAGTTTATTACAGGGTGGCAATCAGCCCCAGCATTTT. It encodes CASSLLQGGNQPQHF.

This chain uses TRBV6-1 with TRBJ2-1, with D hard to call. CDR1 is MNHNS and CDR2 is SASEGT in the germline V gene. The CDR3 sequence is 14 residues long. V lost 3 bases and J lost 5, with 11 bases in between. CDR3 region: CASSEGRSNNEQFF. CDR3 in DNA: TGTGCCAGCAGTGAGGGCAGAAGCAACAATGAGCAGTTCTTC.

The V gene is TRBV12-5, the J gene TRBJ1-2; a weak D match, TRBD1 (5 bases). Trimming removed 5 bases from V and 8 bases from J, with 18 bases in between. This CDR3 is built from 14 residues. Germline V gives CDR1 LGHNT, CDR2 FRNRAP. The CDR3 coding sequence is TGTGCTAGTGGTCCCCCCCCAGGGTACGGAGGCTACACCTTC. Residues: CASGPPPGYGGYTF.

This clone was seen once. This chain links TRBV19 with TRBJ2-1; the match to TRBD2 covers 9 bases. Germline loops: CDR1 LNHDA, CDR2 SQIVND (reference sequence). The CDR3 consists of 16 residues. J gave up 0 bases and V 5 bases, and 5 bases lay outside the gene matches. In DNA, the CDR3 is TGTGCCAGTAGTGGCGGGGGGGTGAGCTCCTACAATGAGCAGTTCTTC. This sequence encodes CASSGGGVSSYNEQFF.

This clone was counted only a few times. J is TRBJ2-7 and V is TRBV11-2; TRBD2 might be the D (6 bases). V gave up 1 base and J gave up 0 bases, with 13 bases separating them. The CDR3 runs to 16 residues. Germline V gene lookup returns CDR1 SGHAT and CDR2 FQNNGV. The CDR3 coding sequence is TGTGCCAGCAGCTTAGGTCTAGCGTCGAGCTCCTACGAGCAGTACTTC. Translating gives CASSLGLASSSYEQYF.

CDR3 amino acids: CASSVLAGAGEQFF. Written as DNA, the CDR3 is TGTGCCAGCAGTGTCCTAGCGGGAGCAGGTGAGCAGTTCTTC. The chain joins TRBV25-1 to TRBJ2-1, with 10 bases identical to TRBD2. CDR3 length: 14 residues. V lost 4 bases, J lost 9 bases, and 6 bases stayed unmatched. CDR1 is MGHDK, CDR2 SYGVNS, per germline.

This rearrangement joins TRBV27 to TRBJ2-2; 10 bases align to TRBD2. Per the germline V gene, CDR1 is MNHEY and CDR2 is SMNVEV (reference sequence). V lost 3 bases to trimming and J lost 4 bases; unmatched junction nucleotides: 11. The CDR3 totals 18 residues. The CDR3 DNA reads as TGTGCCAGCAGTTTTCTAGCGGGGGCCGTGGGTAGCACCGGGGAGCTGTTTTTT. Translation: CASSFLAGAVGSTGELFF.

This rearrangement joins TRBV2 to TRBJ1-6, with a possible D match to TRBD1 (6 bases). Germline V gives CDR1 SNHLY, CDR2 FYNNEI. This CDR3 has 16 residues. The ends were cut back, 2 bases at V and 4 bases at J, with 12 bases in the middle. CDR3 sequence (DNA): TGTGCCAGCAGTGAAAGGGGGTTTATTTATAATTCACCCCTCCACTTT. Residues: CASSERGFIYNSPLHF.

This sequence joins TRBV5-1 and TRBJ1-2; D call uncertain. CDR1 is SGHRS, CDR2 YFSETQ, per germline. Deletions cut 7 bases from V and 4 bases from J, with 17 bases between. The CDR3 loop spans 14 amino acids. CDR3 coding DNA: TGCGCCAGCGATTCGGGCGAGGGAGGCTATGGCTACACCTTC. Its protein is CASDSGEGGYGYTF. Filled out from reference TRBV5-1 and TRBJ1-2, the complete variable domain reads KAGVTQTPRYLIKTRGQQVTLSCSPISGHRSVSWYQQTPGQGLQFLFEYFSETQRNKGNFPGRFSGRQFSNSRSEMNVSTLELGDSALYLCASDSGEGGYGYTFGSGTRLTVV.

This clone was seen a handful of times. This rearrangement joins TRBV5-6 to TRBJ1-2, with TRBD1 matching over 8 bases. The CDR3 has 15 residues. Germline trimming cut 3 bases from V and 0 bases from J; bases unmatched to any gene: 4. CDR1 and CDR2 (germline): SGHDT, YYEEEE. The DNA for the CDR3 is TGTGCCAGCAGCTACACGGACAGGGCTAACTATGGCTACACCTTC. This codes for CASSYTDRANYGYTF.

This chain joins TRBV7-8 and TRBJ2-3; maybe TRBD2 (6 bases). Trimming left V 4 bases short and J 0 bases short, with 17 bases between. Germline lookup yields CDR1 SGHVS and CDR2 FQNEAQ. There are 17 residues in the CDR3. CDR3 region: CASSSSISGASTDTQYF. The CDR3, as DNA: TGTGCCAGCAGCTCCAGTATATCGGGAGCTAGCACAGATACGCAGTATTTT.

This chain uses TRBV5-1 with TRBJ2-5, with a weak D call TRBD2 (6 bases). Germline loops: CDR1 SGHRS, CDR2 YFSETQ. CDR3 length: 14 amino acids. V was trimmed by 4 bases and J by 2 bases, leaving 12 bases between them. For the CDR3, the DNA is TGCGCCAGCAGCCCCTTTAGCGGACAAGAGACCCAGTACTTC. Protein product: CASSPFSGQETQYF.

The chain uses TRBV7-9 and TRBJ2-1; D gene unclear. Germline lookup yields CDR1 SEHNR and CDR2 FQNEAQ (reference sequence). V gave up 10 bases and J gave up 0 bases, with 13 bases separating them. The CDR3 totals 14 residues. This CDR3 is CATVGQASYNEQFF. In nucleotides, the CDR3 is TGTGCCACTGTTGGGCAGGCCTCCTACAATGAGCAGTTCTTC. Filled out from reference TRBV7-9 and TRBJ2-1, the complete variable domain reads DTGVSQNPRHKITKRGQNVTFRCDPISEHNRLYWYRQTLGQGPEFLTYFQNEAQLEKSRLLSDRFSAERPKGSFSTLEIQRTEQGDSAMYLCATVGQASYNEQFFGPGTRLTVL.

The chain employs TRBV6-9 and TRBJ1-2, with TRBD1 matching over 8 bases. V was pared by 2 bases and J by 5 bases, with 10 bases of the junction left unmatched. Germline V gene data show CDR1 as MNHGY and CDR2 as SVAAGI. The CDR3 covers 16 residues. The CDR3 here is CASSYTTDRGEYGYTF. CDR3 coding DNA: TGTGCCAGCAGTTATACCACCGACAGGGGCGAATATGGCTACACCTTC.

The V call is TRBV6-6, the J call TRBJ2-7; 7 bases align to TRBD2. Germline-derived CDR1 and CDR2 are MNHNY and SVGAGI (reference sequence). V was clipped by 3 bases and J by 7 bases; unmatched bases: 9. The CDR3 loop spans 14 amino acids. This CDR3 reads CASSYHRQAGEQYF. The CDR3 DNA follows: TGTGCCAGCAGTTATCATCGCCAAGCGGGGGAGCAGTACTTC.

The V gene is TRBV4-1, the J gene TRBJ2-3; possibly TRBD1 for D (6 bases). The germline V gene encodes CDR1 MGHRA and CDR2 YSYEKL. The CDR3 totals 16 residues. Trimming took off 2 bases at V and 9 bases at J, with 21 bases between the two ends. The CDR3 spells CASSQTTGRALGTQYF. Here the CDR3 DNA reads TGCGCCAGCAGCCAAACGACAGGCAGAGCCCTCGGAACGCAGTATTTT.

The rearrangement links TRBV6-5 to TRBJ2-2; the match to TRBD1 covers 9 bases. The ends lost 5 bases at V and 2 bases at J; junction bases unmatched: 3. The CDR3 consists of 15 residues. CDR1 is MNHEY and CDR2 is SVGAGI in the germline V gene. This CDR3 is CASSRTGENTGELFF. The CDR3 DNA follows: TGTGCCAGCAGTAGGACAGGGGAAAACACCGGGGAGCTGTTTTTT.

The CDR3: CASSLSGTGGYGYTF. The CDR3 nucleotides are TGTGCCAGCAGTTTATCCGGGACAGGGGGCTATGGCTACACCTTC. The chain has TRBV27 and TRBJ1-2, with 11 bases fitting TRBD1. Germline CDR1 MNHEY, CDR2 SMNVEV (reference sequence). V lost 0 bases to trimming and J lost 4 bases; unmatched junction nucleotides: 1. CDR3 length: 15 residues.

CDR3 protein: CASSTRDRNTIYF. The CDR3 nucleotides are TGTGCCAGTAGTACTCGGGACAGAAACACCATATATTTT. The chain carries TRBV19 and TRBJ1-3; weak D call: TRBD1 (6 bases). The CDR3 has 13 residues. The germline V gene encodes CDR1 LNHDA and CDR2 SQIVND (reference sequence). Trimming cost V 4 bases and J 5 bases, with 9 bases left between them.

The chain employs TRBV9 and TRBJ1-1; D gene ambiguous. The CDR3 has 14 residues. Trimming took 3 bases from V and 1 from J, leaving 10 bases between them. From germline, CDR1 is SGDLS and CDR2 YYNGEE. CDR3 DNA sequence: TGTGCCAGCAGCGCACAATCCAAGAACACTGAAGCTTTCTTT. Protein sequence: CASSAQSKNTEAFF.

J is TRBJ2-7 and V is TRBV19, with D maybe TRBD2 (6 bases). There are 16 residues in the CDR3. Germline CDR1 LNHDA, CDR2 SQIVND (reference sequence). The germline V and J ends were trimmed by 4 bases and 4 bases, with 20 bases remaining between them. In DNA, the CDR3 is TGTGCCAGTAGTAAGTTGGCGGGACCGCCAAGGTACGAGCAGTACTTC. Protein: CASSKLAGPPRYEQYF.

The V call is TRBV20-1, the J call TRBJ1-2, with TRBD1 as a possible D gene (5 bases). Germline V lookup: CDR1 DFQATT, CDR2 SNEGSKA (reference sequence). V was cut by 2 bases and J by 7 bases, with 8 bases left in between. The CDR3 sequence is 11 residues long. The CDR3 region has the DNA TGCAGTGCTAGAAGCAGGGTTGGCTACACCTTC. Translation: CSARSRVGYTF.

The gene calls are TRBV5-1 and TRBJ2-3, with 8 bases that match TRBD2. The CDR3 is made up of 14 amino acids. Germline V gene data show CDR1 as SGHRS and CDR2 as YFSETQ. Unmatched junction bases numbered 1, after V lost 0 bases and J lost 4 bases. CDR3 DNA sequence: TGCGCCAGCAGCTTGGTACTAGCGGCAGATACGCAGTATTTT. This encodes CASSLVLAADTQYF.